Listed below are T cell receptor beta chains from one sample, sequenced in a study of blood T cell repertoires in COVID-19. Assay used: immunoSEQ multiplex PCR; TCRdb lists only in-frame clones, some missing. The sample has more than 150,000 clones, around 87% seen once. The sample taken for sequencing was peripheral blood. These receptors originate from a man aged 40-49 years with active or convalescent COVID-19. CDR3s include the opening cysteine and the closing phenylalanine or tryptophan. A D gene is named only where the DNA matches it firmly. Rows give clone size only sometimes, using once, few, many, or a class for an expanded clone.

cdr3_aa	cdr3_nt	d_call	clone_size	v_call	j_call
CASSRQGNYGYTF	TGTGCCAGCTCCCGGCAGGGCAACTATGGCTACACCTTC	-	-	TRBV18	TRBJ1-2
CASRDRGNQPQHF	TGTGCCAGCCGAGACAGGGGGAATCAGCCCCAGCATTTT	TRBD1	-	TRBV19	TRBJ1-5
CASSLEGRSGNEQYF	TGCGCCAGCAGCTTGGAGGGTCGGTCAGGGAACGAGCAGTACTTC	-	-	TRBV5-1	TRBJ2-7
CAIRQGGNQPQHF	TGTGCCATCAGGCAGGGCGGCAATCAGCCCCAGCATTTT	-	once	TRBV10-3	TRBJ1-5
CAISEYPAGANEQFF	TGTGCCATCAGTGAGTATCCAGCGGGGGCCAATGAGCAGTTCTTC	TRBD2	few	TRBV10-3	TRBJ2-1
CASRPLGGVSSYNSPLHF	TGTGCCAGCAGGCCTCTTGGAGGGGTTAGCTCCTATAATTCACCCCTCCACTTT	-	few	TRBV28	TRBJ1-6
CASSPPGGGSTDTQYF	TGTGCCAGCTCACCTCCCGGCGGAGGGAGCACAGATACGCAGTATTTT	-	-	TRBV18	TRBJ2-3
CAGRWLNTEAFF	TGTGCCGGCCGTTGGTTGAACACTGAAGCTTTCTTT	-	-	TRBV30	TRBJ1-1
CASSPQTGGQETQYF	TGTGCCAGCAGCCCCCAGACAGGGGGCCAAGAGACCCAGTACTTC	TRBD1	-	TRBV7-6	TRBJ2-5
CASTNQGTVNEQFF	TGTGCCAGCACCAATCAGGGAACGGTCAATGAGCAGTTCTTC	-	-	TRBV2	TRBJ2-1